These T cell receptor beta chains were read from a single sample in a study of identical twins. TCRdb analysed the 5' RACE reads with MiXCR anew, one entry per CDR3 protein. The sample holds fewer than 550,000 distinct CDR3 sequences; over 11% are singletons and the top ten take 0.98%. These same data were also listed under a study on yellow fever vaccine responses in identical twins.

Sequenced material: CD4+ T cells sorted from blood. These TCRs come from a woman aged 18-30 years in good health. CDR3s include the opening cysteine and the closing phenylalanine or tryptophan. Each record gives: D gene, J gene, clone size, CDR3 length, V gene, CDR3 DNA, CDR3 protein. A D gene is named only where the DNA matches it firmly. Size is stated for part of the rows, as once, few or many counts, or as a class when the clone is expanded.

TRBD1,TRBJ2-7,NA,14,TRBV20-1,TGCAGTGCTAGCTACAGGACAGGGGGCTACGAGCAGTACTTC,CSASYRTGGYEQYF
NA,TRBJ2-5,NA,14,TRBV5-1,TGCGCCAGCAGCTTGGGTCCTGACGGGGAGACCCAGTACTTC,CASSLGPDGETQYF
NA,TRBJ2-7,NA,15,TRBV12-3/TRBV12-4,TGTGCCAGCAGTTTCTTTGGGGGCGCGAACTACGAGCAGTACTTC,CASSFFGGANYEQYF
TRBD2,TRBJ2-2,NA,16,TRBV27,TGTGCCAGCAGAAAAGAAAGGGAGGGGAGGACCGGGGAGCTGTTTTTT,CASRKEREGRTGELFF
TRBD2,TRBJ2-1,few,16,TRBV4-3,TGCGCCAGCAGCCAAGATGTAGCGGGAGGGAGGAATGAGCAGTTCTTC,CASSQDVAGGRNEQFF
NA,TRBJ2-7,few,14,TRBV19,TGTGCCAGTAGTATTGGTGGGCAGGTCTACGAGCAGTACTTC,CASSIGGQVYEQYF
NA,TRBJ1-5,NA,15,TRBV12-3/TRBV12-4,TGTGCCAGCAGTTTAAGACACCTTAGCAATCAGCCCCAGCATTTT,CASSLRHLSNQPQHF
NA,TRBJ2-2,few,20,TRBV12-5,TGTGCTAGTGGTTCTGTGGGCAAGGACAGCCAAAACGCGAACACCGGGGAGCTGTTTTTT,CASGSVGKDSQNANTGELFF
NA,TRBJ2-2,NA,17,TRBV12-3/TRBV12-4,TGTGCCAGCAGTTCTTACCCCGGGACTCCTCGGGGCGGGGAGCTGTTTTTT,CASSSYPGTPRGGELFF
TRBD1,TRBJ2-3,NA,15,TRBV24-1,TGTGCCACCAGTGGACAGGGGGTTTGGACAGATACGCAGTATTTT,CATSGQGVWTDTQYF
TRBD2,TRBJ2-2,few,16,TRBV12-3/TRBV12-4,TGTGCCAGCAGTTTGTATACGGGAGGTGGGACCGGGGAGCTGTTTTTT,CASSLYTGGGTGELFF
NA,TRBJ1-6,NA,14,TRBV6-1,TGTGCCAGCACCGAGAGCATTTATAATTCACCCCTCCACTTT,CASTESIYNSPLHF
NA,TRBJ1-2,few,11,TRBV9,TGTGCCAGCGGGATTAACTATGGCTACACCTTC,CASGINYGYTF
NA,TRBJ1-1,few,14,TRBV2,TGTGCCAGCAGGGACCGGGGACGGCCCCTTGAAGCTTTCTTT,CASRDRGRPLEAFF
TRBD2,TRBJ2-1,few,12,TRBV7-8,TGTGCCAGCAGCTCGGGACTAGCGGGAGGGTTCTTC,CASSSGLAGGFF
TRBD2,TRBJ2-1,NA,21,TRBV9,TGTGCCAGCAGCCCGCGGAGTGGTGCGACTAGCGGGAGTACCGCCTATCATGAGCAGTTCTTC,CASSPRSGATSGSTAYHEQFF
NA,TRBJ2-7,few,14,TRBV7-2,TGTGCCAGCAGCTCACAAAGCTCTAGCGACGAGCAGTACTTC,CASSSQSSSDEQYF
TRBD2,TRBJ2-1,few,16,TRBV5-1,TGCGCCAGCAGCTTGGTTAGCGGGAGTAACTACAATGAGCAGTTCTTC,CASSLVSGSNYNEQFF
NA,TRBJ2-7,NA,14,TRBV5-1,NA,CASATGSSSGEQYF
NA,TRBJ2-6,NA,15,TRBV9,TGTGCCAGCAGCGTAGGGAGCTCTGGGGCCAACGTCCTGACTTTC,CASSVGSSGANVLTF
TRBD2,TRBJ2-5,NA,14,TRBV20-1,TGCAGTGCCGTGGGCGGGGAGGGACAAGAGACCCAGTACTTC,CSAVGGEGQETQYF
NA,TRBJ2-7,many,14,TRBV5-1,TGCGCCAGCAGCTTGGGTGGCAAGCCCTACGAGCAGTACTTC,CASSLGGKPYEQYF
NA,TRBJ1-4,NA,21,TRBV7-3,TGTGCCAGCAGCTTACGTATCACCGGACAAGGATCCGGGGTCCCCCGGGGCGGACTGTTTTTT,CASSLRITGQGSGVPRGGLFF
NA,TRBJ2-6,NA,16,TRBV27,TGTGCCAGCAGTCCTACGGGGGTCCTGGGGGCCAACGTCCTGACTTTC,CASSPTGVLGANVLTF